These 8 T cell receptor beta chains originate from one sample sequenced in a study of response to subunit inactivated influenza vaccine. TCRdb re-called the RT-PCR reads through MiXCR, storing one row per CDR3 protein. The table includes some 500,000 distinct CDR3 sequences, 10% to 15% detected once. This sample comprised PBMCs from blood, obtained 40 to 50 days after vaccination. All receptors come from a man aged 50-60 years who received an inactivated influenza vaccine.

This clonotype was observed a handful of times. V and J are TRBV10-3 and TRBJ2-1, with 7 bases matching TRBD1. Germline CDR1 reads ENHRY; CDR2 reads SYGVKD. This CDR3 has 15 residues. The V segment lost 10 bases and the J segment 0 bases; nucleotides outside the gene matches: 9. The CDR3 reads CASQVQGSSYNEQFF. The CDR3 DNA is TGTGCCAGCCAAGTACAGGGGAGCTCCTACAATGAGCAGTTCTTC.

This clonotype was counted at least ten times. This rearrangement joins TRBV12-3 or TRBV12-4 to TRBJ1-5; maybe TRBD1 (5 bases). The CDR3 is 12 residues long. The germline V and J ends were trimmed by 4 bases and 9 bases, with 10 bases remaining between them. DNA for the CDR3: TGTGCCAGCAGTTACAGGTTTGGGCCCCAGCATTTT. Translating it yields CASSYRFGPQHF.

A few counts support this clonotype. V and J are TRBV10-3 and TRBJ2-7, with D unclear. There are 14 residues in the CDR3. Trimming cost V 10 bases and J 0 bases, with 16 bases left between them. From germline, CDR1 is ENHRY and CDR2 SYGVKD. CDR3: CATLREDASYEQYF. In nucleotides, the CDR3 is TGTGCCACCTTACGTGAGGACGCCTCCTACGAGCAGTACTTC.

The rearrangement joins TRBV5-1 to TRBJ2-3; 9 bases match TRBD2. CDR1 SGHRS and CDR2 YFSETQ come from the germline V gene. V trimming: 0 bases; J trimming: 4 bases; junction bases outside the gene matches: 9. This CDR3 spans 17 amino acids. The CDR3 nucleotides are TGCGCCAGCAGCTTGGCCGCCGGCGGGGGGGCCGCAGATACGCAGTATTTT. Its translation: CASSLAAGGGAADTQYF. Using reference TRBV5-1 and TRBJ2-3 for the parts outside the CDR3, the full variable domain is KAGVTQTPRYLIKTRGQQVTLSCSPISGHRSVSWYQQTPGQGLQFLFEYFSETQRNKGNFPGRFSGRQFSNSRSEMNVSTLELGDSALYLCASSLAAGGGAADTQYFGPGTRLTVL.

This clonotype was seen repeatedly, ten times or more. V gene TRBV7-9 combines with J gene TRBJ1-2; D is ambiguous. CDR1 is SEHNR and CDR2 is FQNEAQ in the germline V gene (reference sequence). The CDR3 sequence is 12 residues long. V lost 3 bases to trimming and J lost 2 bases, with 4 bases between them. DNA for the CDR3: TGTGCCAGCAGCTTCGACAACTATGGCTACACCTTC. Its protein product is CASSFDNYGYTF.

This chain uses TRBV9 with TRBJ2-1; the match to TRBD2 covers 13 bases. CDR1 SGDLS and CDR2 YYNGEE come from the germline V gene. This CDR3 has 15 residues. The junction had 6 bases not matched to a gene; V was cut back by 4 bases and J by 8 bases. The CDR3 DNA reads as TGTGCCAGCAGCATTACTAGCGGGAGGGCCGATGAGCAGTTCTTC. Protein: CASSITSGRADEQFF.

This clonotype was seen a handful of times. The chain links TRBV2 to TRBJ2-7; 8 positions agree with TRBD1. The CDR3 sequence is 14 residues long. Germline-derived CDR1 and CDR2 are SNHLY and FYNNEI. The V segment lost 4 bases and the J segment 9 bases; nucleotides outside the gene matches: 11. The DNA for the CDR3 is TGTGCCAGCAGTGGCCCAAACGACAGGGGAGGGCAGTACTTC. Translation: CASSGPNDRGGQYF. The full variable domain, with the rest looked up from reference TRBV2 and TRBJ2-7, is EPEVTQTPSHQVTQMGQEVILRCVPISNHLYFYWYRQILGQKVEFLVSFYNNEISEKSEIFDDQFSVERPDGSNFTLKIRSTKLEDSAMYFCASSGPNDRGGQYFGPGTRLTVT.

This clonotype was seen only a few times. The chain links TRBV7-9 to TRBJ2-7; perhaps D is TRBD1 or TRBD2 (6 bases each). CDR1 is SEHNR and CDR2 is FQNEAQ in the germline V gene (reference sequence). V was pared by 5 bases and J by 2 bases, with 16 bases between. The CDR3 totals 15 residues. The CDR3 bases are TGTGCCAGCAGCCCCTATGGAGGGGGAACCTACGAGCAGTACTTC. Residues: CASSPYGGGTYEQYF.